Below are 8 T cell receptor beta chains sequenced from a single sample in a study of T cells after yellow fever vaccination. One entry per CDR3 protein, called by TCRdb with MiXCR from the 5' RACE reads. The data hold about 330,000 distinct CDR3 sequences, with over 4% observed a single time. Sequencing used PBMCs, obtained 5 days after the yellow fever booster vaccination. All receptors derive from a young man who received the YFV17D yellow fever vaccine.

The chain joins TRBV7-2 to TRBJ1-5, with 8 nucleotides matching TRBD1. Germline CDR1 is SGHTA and CDR2 is FQGNSA. The CDR3 length is 14 residues. Trimming removed 5 bases from V and 7 bases from J; junction bases left unmatched: 7. CDR3 in DNA: TGTGCCAGCAGCAAGGACAGGGAAGGGCAGCCCCAGCATTTT. Encoded protein: CASSKDREGQPQHF. Full variable domain (remainder filled in from reference TRBV7-2 and TRBJ1-5): GAGVSQSPSNKVTEKGKDVELRCDPISGHTALYWYRQSLGQGLEFLIYFQGNSAPDKSGLPSDRFSAERTGGSVSTLTIQRTQQEDSAVYLCASSKDREGQPQHFGDGTRLSIL.

CDR3 nucleotide sequence: TGTGCCATCAGGAAGCAGCTTGGTGAGCAGTTCTTC. Its translation is CAIRKQLGEQFF. The V and J genes are TRBV10-3 and TRBJ2-1; D gene unclear. Germline V gene data show CDR1 as ENHRY and CDR2 as SYGVKD. This CDR3 region has 12 residues. Trimming took 6 bases from V and 9 from J, leaving 12 bases between them.

The chain links TRBV12-3 or TRBV12-4 to TRBJ1-1; D gene unclear. The CDR3 has 12 residues. The ends were cut back, 0 bases at V and 5 bases at J, with 4 bases in the middle. The CDR3 nucleotides are TGTGCCAGCAGTTTAGCGGTTACTGAAGCTTTCTTT. Translating it yields CASSLAVTEAFF.

The table lists this clonotype with a few counts. The gene calls are TRBV5-4 and TRBJ1-1; no clear D gene. This CDR3 is 14 amino acids long. V was trimmed by 4 bases and J by 1 base, leaving 11 bases between them. Germline lookup yields CDR1 SGHNT and CDR2 YYREEE (reference sequence). The CDR3 coding sequence is TGTGCCAGCAGCGCACAGCCTGCGAACACTGAAGCTTTCTTT. Translation: CASSAQPANTEAFF.

The V call is TRBV5-1, the J call TRBJ1-1, with D possibly TRBD1 on 5 matching bases. Germline loops: CDR1 SGHRS, CDR2 YFSETQ. V was shortened by 5 bases and J by 4 bases, with 15 bases between the two germline ends. The CDR3 contains 14 residues. The CDR3 protein is CASRGGRGGTEAFF. CDR3 DNA: TGCGCCAGCAGGGGAGGGAGGGGTGGCACTGAAGCTTTCTTT.

The V and J genes are TRBV11-2 and TRBJ2-1, with D hard to call. Germline CDR1 reads SGHAT; CDR2 reads FQNNGV. This CDR3 contains 16 residues. V dropped 2 bases and J dropped 0 bases, with 11 bases sitting between them. The CDR3, as DNA: TGTGCCAGCAGCTTATCCTACTCGAGCTCCTACAATGAGCAGTTCTTC. It translates to CASSLSYSSSYNEQFF.

This clonotype showed up just a few times. V usage is TRBV5-1 and J usage is TRBJ2-7, with D maybe TRBD2 (6 bases). This CDR3 contains 15 residues. CDR1 and CDR2 from the germline V gene are SGHRS and YFSETQ. V was pared by 0 bases and J by 5 bases, with 15 bases between. This CDR3 is CASSLGDSYPNEQYV. DNA for the CDR3: TGCGCCAGCAGCTTGGGGGACTCCTACCCCAACGAGCAGTACGTC.

The rearrangement joins TRBV5-1 to TRBJ2-2, with D maybe TRBD2 (5 bases). The CDR3 is 13 residues long. V was cut by 3 bases and J by 8 bases, with 11 bases left in between. The germline CDR1 and CDR2 sequences are SGHRS and YFSETQ. The CDR3 nucleotides read TGCGCCAGCAGCTCCTCCTCGGGGGGGGAGCTGTTTTTT. This sequence encodes CASSSSSGGELFF.